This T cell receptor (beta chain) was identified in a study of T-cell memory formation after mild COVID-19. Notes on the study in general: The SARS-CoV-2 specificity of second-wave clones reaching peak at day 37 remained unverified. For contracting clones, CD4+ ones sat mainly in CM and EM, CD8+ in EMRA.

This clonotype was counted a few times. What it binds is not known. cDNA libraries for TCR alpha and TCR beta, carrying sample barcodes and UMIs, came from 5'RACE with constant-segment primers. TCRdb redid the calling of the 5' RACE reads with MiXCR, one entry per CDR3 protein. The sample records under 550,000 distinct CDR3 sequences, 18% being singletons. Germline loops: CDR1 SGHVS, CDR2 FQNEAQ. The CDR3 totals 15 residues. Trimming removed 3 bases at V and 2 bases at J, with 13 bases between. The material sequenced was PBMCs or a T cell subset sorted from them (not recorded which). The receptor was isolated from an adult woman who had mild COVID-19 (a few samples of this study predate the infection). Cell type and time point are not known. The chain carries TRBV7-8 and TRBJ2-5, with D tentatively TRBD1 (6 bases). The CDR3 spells CASSFLGQPQETQYF. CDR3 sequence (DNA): TGTGCCAGCAGCTTCTTGGGACAACCACAAGAGACCCAGTACTTC. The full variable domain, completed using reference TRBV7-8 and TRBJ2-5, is GAGVSQSPRYKVAKRGQDVALRCDPISGHVSLFWYQQALGQGPEFLTYFQNEAQLDKSGLPSDRFFAERPEGSVSTLKIQRTQQEDSAVYLCASSFLGQPQETQYFGPGTRLLVL.